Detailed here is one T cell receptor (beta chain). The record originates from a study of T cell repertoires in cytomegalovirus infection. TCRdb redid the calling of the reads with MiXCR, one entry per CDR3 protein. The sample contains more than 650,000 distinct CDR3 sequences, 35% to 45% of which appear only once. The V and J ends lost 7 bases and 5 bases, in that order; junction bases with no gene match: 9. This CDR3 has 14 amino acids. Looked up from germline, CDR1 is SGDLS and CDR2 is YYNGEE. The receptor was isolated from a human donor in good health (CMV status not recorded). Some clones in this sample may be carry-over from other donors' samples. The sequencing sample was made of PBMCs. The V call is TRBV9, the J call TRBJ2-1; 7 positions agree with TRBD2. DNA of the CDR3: TGTGCCAGCGAATGGGGACTACGACACAATGAGCAGTTCTTC. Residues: CASEWGLRHNEQFF.